This passage covers 13 T cell receptor beta chains from one sample sequenced in a study of T cell responses to AZD1222 COVID-19 vaccine. The table came from immunoSEQ multiplex PCR; TCRdb's copy has only in-frame clones and leaves some out. The table records 65,000 to 100,000 clones, 85% to 90% of them present only once. Sequenced here: peripheral blood, sampled 28 days after the second AZD1222 dose. Every receptor here comes from an adult who received the AZD1222 COVID-19 vaccine.

The V call is TRBV5-1, the J call TRBJ2-6; 8 bases match TRBD2. Losses at the gene ends were 0 bases for V and 4 bases for J; bases not matched to a gene: 12. The CDR3 is made up of 19 amino acids. Germline V gene data show CDR1 as SGHRS and CDR2 as YFSETQ. The CDR3 loop is CASSLAPGRGAVGANVLTF. CDR3 sequence (DNA): TGCGCCAGCAGCTTGGCCCCCGGGAGGGGGGCTGTCGGGGCCAACGTCCTGACTTTC.

The chain employs TRBV29-1 and TRBJ1-2, with D possibly matching TRBD1 (6 bases). The CDR3 is 12 residues long. Trimming took 5 bases from V and 2 from J, leaving 9 bases between them. Germline CDR1 reads SQVTM; CDR2 reads ANQGSEA. CDR3 DNA: TGCAGCGTTTGGGGGGGCAACTATGGCTACACCTTC. This translates into CSVWGGNYGYTF.

The chain joins TRBV7-6 to TRBJ2-3; D ambiguous. Per the germline V gene, CDR1 is SGHVS and CDR2 is FNYEAQ. The CDR3 loop spans 17 amino acids. V was cut by 0 bases and J by 2 bases, with 15 bases left in between. CDR3 bases: TGTGCCAGCAGCTTAGCGCTATTAGGAGTGAACACAGATACGCAGTATTTT. The encoded protein is CASSLALLGVNTDTQYF.

V is TRBV10-1 and J is TRBJ1-5; no clear D. CDR3 size: 11 residues. Germline CDR1 and CDR2: WNHNN and SYGVQD (reference sequence). Between the trimmed V and J ends, which lost 9 bases and 5 bases, there was a span of 8 bases. In DNA form, the CDR3 reads TGCGCCAGACGAAGGGATCAGCCCCAGCATTTT. This translates into CARRRDQPQHF.

The chain is built from TRBV6-5 and TRBJ1-1; a possible D gene is TRBD1 (5 bases). The germline V gene encodes CDR1 MNHEY and CDR2 SVGAGI. Trimming shortened V by 2 bases and J by 5 bases, and 9 bases separated the two germline ends. The CDR3 extends over 13 amino acids. The CDR3 nucleotides are TGTGCCAGCAGTTACGAGGGGTGGACTGAAGCTTTCTTT. Its translation is CASSYEGWTEAFF.

CDR3 amino acids: CASSQGVSPLHF. In DNA form, the CDR3 reads TGTGCCAGCAGCCAAGGGGTTTCACCCCTCCACTTT. V gene TRBV3-1 (or the pseudogene TRBV3-2) combines with J gene TRBJ1-6; no clear D gene. The CDR3 consists of 12 residues. V lost 1 base and J 9 bases, leaving 4 bases between the germline ends. Germline CDR1 LGHDT, CDR2 YNNKEL (reference sequence).

This rearrangement joins TRBV7-9 to TRBJ2-2; 9 positions agree with TRBD2. The CDR3 covers 17 residues. Germline V gene sequence: CDR1 SEHNR, CDR2 FQNEAQ (reference sequence). With 3 bases clipped from V and 0 bases from J, the junction kept 5 bases outside the gene matches. The CDR3 nucleotides read TGTGCCAGCAGCTTGGCTAGCGGGACCGCGAACACCGGGGAGCTGTTTTTT. Translating it yields CASSLASGTANTGELFF.

The chain employs TRBV28 and TRBJ2-3; 14 bases map to TRBD2. Trimming at V came to 5 bases and at J to 5 bases, leaving 15 bases not matched to a gene. The CDR3 consists of 19 residues. Germline lookup yields CDR1 MDHEN and CDR2 SYDVKM. The CDR3 loop is CASSARLAGGPGTRDTQYF. CDR3 DNA: TGTGCCAGCAGTGCCCGACTAGCGGGAGGGCCGGGGACAAGAGATACGCAGTATTTT.

The table lists this clone with a count of one. The CDR3 spells CASSIGRSFYEQYF. The CDR3 coding sequence is TGTGCCAGTAGTATAGGGCGGAGCTTCTACGAGCAGTACTTC. The chain uses TRBV19 and TRBJ2-7; D is unclear. Looked up from germline, CDR1 is LNHDA and CDR2 is SQIVND (reference sequence). V was pared by 1 base and J by 3 bases, with 10 bases between. The CDR3 contains 14 residues.

Of note for this clone: In the same sample, other DNA sequences code for this CDR3. This rearrangement joins TRBV6-2 or TRBV6-3 to TRBJ1-1; D is unclear. Germline CDR1 and CDR2: MNHEY and SVGEGT. Trimming shortened V by 0 bases and J by 0 bases, and 5 bases separated the two germline ends. The CDR3 is 14 residues long. DNA of the CDR3: TGTGCCAGCAGTTACTCAAATATGAACACTGAAGCTTTCTTT. Its protein is CASSYSNMNTEAFF.

In nucleotides, the CDR3 is TGCGCCAGCAGTGATCCGGGGTCAGGCCAGCCCCAGCATTTT. It encodes CASSDPGSGQPQHF. The chain recombines TRBV10-2 with TRBJ1-5; D is uncertain. Germline V gene data show CDR1 as WSHSY and CDR2 as SAAADI. CDR3 length: 14 residues. Trimming cost V 3 bases and J 7 bases, with 13 bases left between them.

The chain has TRBV7-8 and TRBJ2-1; 8 positions match TRBD1. V lost 5 bases to trimming and J lost 2 bases; unmatched junction nucleotides: 5. The CDR3 consists of 15 residues. Per germline, CDR1 SGHVS and CDR2 FQNEAQ. The CDR3 spells CASSAKDRAYNEQFF. DNA for the CDR3: TGTGCCAGCAGCGCTAAGGACAGGGCCTACAATGAGCAGTTCTTC.

V is TRBV5-1 and J is TRBJ2-1; perhaps TRBD2 as D (6 bases). The germline V gene has CDR1 SGHRS and CDR2 YFSETQ. Trimming removed 4 bases at V and 4 bases at J, with 15 bases between. The CDR3 has 15 residues. The CDR3 sequence is CASSHTGAGYNEQFF. DNA for the CDR3: TGCGCCAGCAGCCATACGGGAGCCGGTTACAATGAGCAGTTCTTC.